The sequence of this TCR beta chain was determined in a study of spatial heterogeneity in lung cancer. Study context: Matched bulk RNA-seq yielded a T cell transcriptional module score. Counts of TCR transcripts in tumor regions correlated strongly with that score. In raw reads, more than eight appearances on average were recorded for each unique TCR and UMI combination. General observations from the study: Counts that tracked tumor mutation counts were those of expanded intratumoral alpha and beta TCRs.

This clonotype has at least ten counts. Its antigen is unknown. TCRdb fed the 5' RACE reads into MiXCR, producing one record per CDR3 protein. The data hold about 30,000 distinct CDR3 sequences, with more than 5.5% observed a single time. Time point: sample taken at primary tumor resection. Samples were donated by 72 untreated early-stage non-small cell lung cancer patients. Unsorted tumor, nontumor lung tissue or cryopreserved PBMC supplied the whole RNA. Sample: lung tumor tissue, taken at surgery. This clonotype was obtained from a male donor with early-stage non-small cell lung cancer.

The CDR3 loop reads CASSTSRGAYEQYF. CDR3 DNA sequence: TGTGCCAGCAGTACCTCAAGGGGAGCCTACGAGCAGTACTTC. V is TRBV6-2 or TRBV6-3 and J is TRBJ2-7; possibly TRBD1 or TRBD2 for D (5 bases each). This CDR3 contains 14 residues. V shed 5 bases and J shed 2 bases, with 13 bases lying between them. Germline V gene data show CDR1 as MNHEY and CDR2 as SVGEGT.